This entry is about one T cell receptor (beta chain). Its antigen is undetermined. J lost 4 bases, V lost 2 bases, and 7 bases had no gene match. From germline, CDR1 is MNHEY and CDR2 SMNVEV (reference sequence). The CDR3 has 15 amino acids. The data were taken from a study of human thymus T cells. Study-wide results and limits: Thymic and blood repertoires appeared to show biased V and J gene usage.

Measured with immunoSEQ multiplex PCR; TCRdb has only the in-frame clones, and not every one. This sample has some 44,000 clones; 85% to 95% occur once, and the top ten carry about 0.17%. This sequence was found in a girl in the first two years of life with a congenital heart defect but otherwise immunologically healthy. The V gene is TRBV27, the J gene TRBJ2-5, with 7 bases lining up with TRBD1. Sequenced sample: blood. CDR3 nucleotide sequence: TGTGCCAGCAGTTTAGTCCAGGGGGTGCGAGAGACCCAGTACTTC. This codes for CASSLVQGVRETQYF.